Each of the 27 T cell receptor beta chains below was sequenced from the same sample in a study of post-analysis software for immune sequencing data. Study outcomes and limitations: In patients, a few TRBV segments were more frequent than in controls, with TRBV5-6, TRBV5-1 and TRBV20-1 among them.

The antigens these receptors bind are not known. The library was made from cDNA and included unique molecular identifiers. TCRdb recomputed calls from the PCR reads with MiXCR, one row per CDR3 protein. The table lists some 500,000 distinct CDR3 sequences, less than 45% of them singletons. The material sequenced was blood. The origin of the receptors is a girl aged 10 to 17 with multiple sclerosis.

V and J are TRBV28 and TRBJ1-1; weak D call: TRBD1 (5 bases). Between the trimmed V and J ends, which lost 4 bases and 5 bases, there was a span of 11 bases. The CDR3 covers 13 residues. Germline CDR1 MDHEN, CDR2 SYDVKM. Here the CDR3 reads CASSSMRGTEAFF. CDR3 sequence (DNA): TGTGCCAGCAGTTCAATGAGGGGAACTGAAGCTTTCTTT.

This chain connects TRBV2 to TRBJ2-5; 11 bases are a match to TRBD2. Losses at the gene ends were 3 bases for V and 6 bases for J; bases not matched to a gene: 9. Germline assignment: CDR1 SNHLY and CDR2 FYNNEI. The CDR3 covers 16 residues. Here the CDR3 DNA reads TGTGCCAGCAGTGATCTACTAGCGGGAGTGTCAAAGACCCAGTACTTC. This translates into CASSDLLAGVSKTQYF.

V is TRBV29-1 and J is TRBJ2-7; a possible D gene is TRBD2 (6 bases). Trimming took 4 bases from V and 6 from J, leaving 19 bases between them. The CDR3 extends over 14 amino acids. Per the germline V gene, CDR1 is SQVTM and CDR2 is ANQGSEA. The CDR3 nucleotides read TGCAGCGTTGCGGGAGAAAGGGAGGCGTCCGAGCAGTACTTC. This translates into CSVAGEREASEQYF.

This clonotype was observed a few times. The chain is built from TRBV4-1 and TRBJ2-3; a possible D gene is TRBD2 (6 bases). This CDR3 contains 16 residues. Trimming shortened V by 4 bases and J by 2 bases, and 16 bases separated the two germline ends. Germline V CDR1 and CDR2: MGHRA, YSYEKL. DNA for the CDR3: TGCGCCAGCAGCCCTGGCATGGGGGGAGCCACAGATACGCAGTATTTT. It is translated as CASSPGMGGATDTQYF.

V and J are TRBV7-9 and TRBJ1-2; TRBD1 matches 7 bases. In germline, CDR1 is SEHNR, CDR2 FQNEAQ (reference sequence). This CDR3 contains 15 residues. The J segment lost 0 bases and the V segment lost 5 bases, leaving 6 bases of the junction unmatched. CDR3: CASSQGGRPNYGYTF. CDR3 nucleotide sequence: TGTGCCAGCAGCCAGGGGGGCCGCCCTAACTATGGCTACACCTTC.

This clonotype was seen a few times. The chain links TRBV6-5 to TRBJ2-3; D is undetermined. CDR3 length: 13 amino acids. Between the trimmed V and J ends, which lost 2 bases and 0 bases, there was a span of 3 bases. Germline CDR1 reads MNHEY; CDR2 reads SVGAGI. The CDR3, as DNA: TGTGCCAGCAGTTACGCGAGCACAGATACGCAGTATTTT. It translates to CASSYASTDTQYF.

The chain combines TRBV5-1 with TRBJ1-5, with 7 bases that match TRBD1. The CDR3 runs 14 residues. From germline, CDR1 is SGHRS and CDR2 YFSETQ. V was pared by 4 bases and J by 5 bases, with 6 bases of the junction left unmatched. The CDR3 nucleotides read TGCGCCAGCAGCCCGGGGACAGAGGATCAGCCCCAGCATTTT. Its protein product is CASSPGTEDQPQHF. Together with reference TRBV5-1 and TRBJ1-5, the CDR3 gives the full variable domain: KAGVTQTPRYLIKTRGQQVTLSCSPISGHRSVSWYQQTPGQGLQFLFEYFSETQRNKGNFPGRFSGRQFSNSRSEMNVSTLELGDSALYLCASSPGTEDQPQHFGDGTRLSIL.

V gene TRBV7-2 combines with J gene TRBJ2-2; D not resolved. Per the germline V gene, CDR1 is SGHTA and CDR2 is FQGNSA. This CDR3 contains 16 residues. V was trimmed by 0 bases and J by 2 bases, leaving 10 bases between them. CDR3 nucleotide sequence: TGTGCCAGCAGCTTAGCTGGCGTCAGAAACACCGGGGAGCTGTTTTTT. Translation: CASSLAGVRNTGELFF.

This chain joins TRBV29-1 and TRBJ2-4; D call uncertain. This CDR3 region has 15 residues. V lost 4 bases, J lost 3 bases, and 16 bases lay in between. Germline V CDR1 and CDR2: SQVTM, ANQGSEA. CDR3 region: CSVVAGIGGKNIQYF. The CDR3 DNA follows: TGCAGCGTTGTGGCAGGAATAGGCGGCAAAAACATTCAGTACTTC.

This clonotype was seen a few times. This CDR3 reads CSAQRGSYEQYF. DNA of the CDR3: TGCAGCGCCCAAAGAGGGTCCTACGAGCAGTACTTC. V usage is TRBV29-1 and J usage is TRBJ2-7; D is possibly TRBD2 (5 bases). This CDR3 has 12 amino acids. Germline assignment: CDR1 SQVTM and CDR2 ANQGSEA. V lost 7 bases, J lost 1 base, and 11 bases lay in between.

The chain carries TRBV7-2 and TRBJ2-2; D not certain. Trimming removed 2 bases at V and 6 bases at J, with 10 bases between. The CDR3 is 14 residues long. Germline V gene sequence: CDR1 SGHTA, CDR2 FQGNSA. The CDR3 bases are TGTGCCAGCAGCTTAAACACCATAGCCGGGGAGCTGTTTTTT. Amino acids: CASSLNTIAGELFF.

The chain carries TRBV7-3 and TRBJ2-2; D remains unclear. Looked up from germline, CDR1 is SGHTA and CDR2 is FQGTGA. The V gene lost 5 bases and the J gene lost 7 bases, with 8 bases spanning the gap. This CDR3 comprises 12 residues. The CDR3 coding sequence is TGTGCCAGCAGCCCTGAGCTCGGGGAGCTGTTTTTT. Translating gives CASSPELGELFF.

The gene calls are TRBV13 and TRBJ2-7; possibly TRBD1 or TRBD2 for D (5 bases each). Germline V CDR1 and CDR2: PRHDT, FYEKMQ (reference sequence). The CDR3 consists of 15 residues. Between the trimmed V and J ends, which lost 3 bases and 3 bases, there was a span of 15 bases. This CDR3 reads CASSFLRTSGYEQYF. The CDR3 nucleotides read TGTGCCAGCAGCTTCCTGAGGACAAGCGGCTACGAGCAGTACTTC. Variable domain in full (rest from reference TRBV13 and TRBJ2-7): AAGVIQSPRHLIKEKRETATLKCYPIPRHDTVYWYQQGPGQDPQFLISFYEKMQSDKGSIPDRFSAQQFSDYHSELNMSSLELGDSALYFCASSFLRTSGYEQYFGPGTRLTVT.

The J gene is TRBJ2-1, the V gene TRBV24-1; 9 bases line up with TRBD2. Germline loops: CDR1 KGHDR, CDR2 SFDVKD. This CDR3 has 14 residues. Unmatched junction bases numbered 4, after V lost 7 bases and J lost 4 bases. DNA for the CDR3: TGTGCCACCAGGGGAACTAGCGGGTACAATGAGCAGTTCTTC. This gives the protein CATRGTSGYNEQFF.

The V call is TRBV7-9, the J call TRBJ2-5, with D perhaps assigned TRBD1 or TRBD2 (5 bases each). The V gene's germline CDR1 is SEHNR and CDR2 FQNEAQ (reference sequence). Trimming left V 2 bases short and J 2 bases short, with 12 bases between. The CDR3 is 15 residues long. CDR3 region: CASSLPGPLQETQYF. The CDR3 region has the DNA TGTGCCAGCAGCTTACCGGGACCCTTACAAGAGACCCAGTACTTC. Based on the CDR3 plus reference TRBV7-9 and TRBJ2-5, the full variable domain is DTGVSQNPRHKITKRGQNVTFRCDPISEHNRLYWYRQTLGQGPEFLTYFQNEAQLEKSRLLSDRFSAERPKGSFSTLEIQRTEQGDSAMYLCASSLPGPLQETQYFGPGTRLLVL.

The genes are TRBV5-1 and TRBJ2-3; 11 nucleotides match TRBD2. J was trimmed by 5 bases and V by 0 bases; bases with no gene match: 5. Germline V gene sequence: CDR1 SGHRS, CDR2 YFSETQ. The CDR3 sequence is 16 residues long. In DNA form, the CDR3 reads TGCGCCAGCAGCTTGGGACTAGCGGGATATCAAGATACGCAGTATTTT. It encodes CASSLGLAGYQDTQYF.

This chain connects TRBV6-5 to TRBJ2-7; 8 bases align to TRBD1. Trimming removed 8 bases from V and 1 base from J; junction bases left unmatched: 4. In germline, CDR1 is MNHEY, CDR2 SVGAGI. The CDR3 is 13 amino acids. The CDR3 bases are TGTGCCAGCTGGACAGGGAAGTCCTACGAGCAGTACTTC. It yields the protein CASWTGKSYEQYF.

This chain uses TRBV5-1 with TRBJ2-7; a weak D match, TRBD1 (7 bases). The germline V gene has CDR1 SGHRS and CDR2 YFSETQ. V lost 3 bases and J lost 1, with 11 bases in between. CDR3 length: 14 amino acids. CDR3 protein: CASSWGDRSYEQYF. CDR3 DNA sequence: TGCGCCAGCAGCTGGGGGGACAGATCCTACGAGCAGTACTTC. The full variable domain, its missing parts supplied by reference TRBV5-1 and TRBJ2-7, is KAGVTQTPRYLIKTRGQQVTLSCSPISGHRSVSWYQQTPGQGLQFLFEYFSETQRNKGNFPGRFSGRQFSNSRSEMNVSTLELGDSALYLCASSWGDRSYEQYFGPGTRLTVT.

This clonotype has more than one count but fewer than ten. The rearrangement joins TRBV12-3 or TRBV12-4 to TRBJ2-1; possible D gene TRBD1, 5 bases. CDR3 length: 16 amino acids. V shed 7 bases and J shed 2 bases, with 18 bases lying between them. The CDR3 sequence is CASIPAGKIAYNEQFF. As DNA, the CDR3 is TGTGCCAGCATCCCCGCAGGGAAAATCGCCTACAATGAGCAGTTCTTC.

This clonotype was counted only a few times. The chain employs TRBV28 and TRBJ2-7; 8 bases map to TRBD1. The ends lost 6 bases at V and 8 bases at J; junction bases unmatched: 9. This CDR3 contains 13 residues. Germline V gene sequence: CDR1 MDHEN, CDR2 SYDVKM. CDR3 DNA sequence: TGTGCCAGCAGCGACAGGGGATTCGGCAAGCAGTACTTC. Residues: CASSDRGFGKQYF.

The chain joins TRBV28 to TRBJ1-6, with 8 nucleotides matching TRBD1. The CDR3 length is 19 residues. Germline V gives CDR1 MDHEN, CDR2 SYDVKM. Trimming removed 7 bases from V and 0 bases from J; junction bases left unmatched: 14. This CDR3 is CASTRTGRITSSYNSPLHF. CDR3 nucleotide sequence: TGTGCCAGCACCCGGACAGGGCGAATAACCAGCTCCTATAATTCACCCCTCCACTTT. The variable domain in full, with the rest retrieved from reference TRBV28 and TRBJ1-6, is DVKVTQSSRYLVKRTGEKVFLECVQDMDHENMFWYRQDPGLGLRLIYFSYDVKMKEKGDIPEGYSVSREKKERFSLILESASTNQTSMYLCASTRTGRITSSYNSPLHFGNGTRLTVT.

This chain joins TRBV2 and TRBJ2-1; D possibly corresponds to TRBD1 (6 bases). The CDR3 sequence is 12 residues long. In germline, CDR1 is SNHLY, CDR2 FYNNEI. Trimming removed 7 bases at V and 8 bases at J, with 12 bases between. CDR3 sequence (DNA): TGTGCCAGCACTAGACAGGTTTATGAGCAGTTCTTC. Residues: CASTRQVYEQFF.

The chain employs TRBV6-1 and TRBJ2-1; 9 nucleotides match TRBD2. Losses at the gene ends were 1 base for V and 4 bases for J; bases not matched to a gene: 14. This CDR3 region has 19 residues. Germline CDR1 reads MNHNS; CDR2 reads SASEGT. This CDR3 reads CASSEGVLAGRTIYNEQFF. Here the CDR3 DNA reads TGTGCCAGCAGTGAAGGAGTCCTAGCGGGGAGGACCATATACAATGAGCAGTTCTTC.

V is TRBV6-2 or TRBV6-3 and J is TRBJ1-5, with unresolved D. CDR3 size: 14 residues. With 7 bases removed from V and 0 bases from J, the gap between germline ends came to 10 bases. Germline CDR1 MNHEY, CDR2 SVGEGT. CDR3 in amino acids: CASKETFSNQPQHF. As DNA, the CDR3 is TGTGCCAGCAAGGAAACCTTTAGCAATCAGCCCCAGCATTTT.

The CDR3 here is CASGLVPPGWVYEQYF. CDR3 nucleotide sequence: TGTGCTAGTGGTTTGGTGCCGCCTGGTTGGGTCTACGAGCAGTACTTC. The chain is built from TRBV12-5 and TRBJ2-7; D is unclear. Germline CDR1 is LGHNT and CDR2 is FRNRAP. The V end lost 0 bases, the J end lost 3 bases, and 15 bases lay between the germline ends. The CDR3 runs to 16 residues.

The chain combines TRBV20-1 with TRBJ1-5, with 12 bases aligning to TRBD1. V dropped 6 bases and J dropped 4; count of bases not matched to a gene: 13. The germline CDR1 and CDR2 sequences are DFQATT and SNEGSKA (reference sequence). The CDR3 contains 17 residues. CDR3 amino acids: CSAQPGQGARRNQPQHF. As DNA, the CDR3 is TGCAGTGCGCAGCCGGGACAGGGGGCGCGAAGGAATCAGCCCCAGCATTTT.

J is TRBJ2-3 and V is TRBV7-2; unclear D gene. The CDR3 has 15 amino acids. The V end lost 1 base, the J end lost 4 bases, and 12 bases lay between the germline ends. Germline CDR1 is SGHTA and CDR2 is FQGNSA. Here the CDR3 DNA reads TGTGCCAGCAGCTTAGAGCCCCTCAGTGCAGATACGCAGTATTTT. Encoded protein: CASSLEPLSADTQYF.